This TCR beta chain is from a study of CD8 T cells in ankylosing spondylitis. One entry per CDR3 protein, called by TCRdb with MiXCR from the 5' RACE reads. The table has some 270,000 distinct CDR3 sequences, roughly 18% seen once; the top ten hold around 30%. As for this clonotype: Its specificity is unknown.

This CDR3 has 13 residues. Germline CDR1 and CDR2: SQVTM and ANQGSEA. The ends lost 4 bases at V and 3 bases at J; junction bases unmatched: 6. Study-level results: Earlier studies detected some motif variants in reactive arthritis synovial fluid and blood. Clones tied to disease were said to be significantly enriched in matched ankylosing spondylitis synovial fluid. Ankylosing spondylitis blood appeared to carry a characteristic TCR beta motif of 7 or 8 highly homologous variants.

Sequencing was carried out using blood, either unsorted or a sorted T cell fraction (not recorded which). The receptor's source is a male donor with ankylosing spondylitis or in good health (not recorded which). The chain employs TRBV29-1 and TRBJ2-7, with 7 positions matching TRBD1. The CDR3 protein is CSVGPDRVYEQYF. The CDR3 DNA sequence: TGCAGCGTTGGCCCAGACAGGGTCTACGAGCAGTACTTC.